This T cell receptor (beta chain) came from a study of blood T cell repertoires in COVID-19. Study background: Nucleic acid was either cDNA or gDNA, and it came from T cells, B-cell-depleted T cells, or PBMCs.

In the original analysis: Amplification of reference gene primers was used by the study to estimate nucleated cell counts. Sequencing was performed with immunoSEQ multiplex PCR; in TCRdb, only in-frame clones are kept and a portion is missing. That table furnishes V, J and clone size, whereas the DNA furnished D and trimming. The sample has tens of thousands of clones, about 83% seen once. Germline CDR1 reads MNHNY; CDR2 reads SVGAGI (reference sequence). The CDR3 has 14 residues. Trimming removed 8 bases from V and 4 bases from J; junction bases left unmatched: 7. The V call is TRBV6-6, the J call TRBJ1-5, with 8 bases matching TRBD1. The receptor's source is a man aged 70-80 years with COVID-19, enrolled during active disease. The sample consisted of peripheral blood. The DNA for the CDR3 is TGTGCCAGCCGCCCCGGGACAGGTAATCAGCCCCAGCATTTT. Protein: CASRPGTGNQPQHF.